The clone carrying this TCR beta chain was seen more than once but under ten times. Its antigen is unidentified. This entry comes from a study of T-cell reconstitution after alpha-beta-depleted transplantation in children. Germline V gene sequence: CDR1 DFQATT, CDR2 SNEGSKA (reference sequence). This CDR3 contains 13 residues. Deletions cut 0 bases from V and 8 bases from J, with 13 bases between. The TCRbeta library was prepared with unique molecular identifiers. MiXCR, applied by TCRdb to the PCR reads, yields one record per CDR3 protein. The sample has a few hundred thousand distinct CDR3 sequences, more than 20% seen once. The study, taken as a whole, reports: A year post-transplant, T-cell counts and diversity derived mostly from newly produced T cells. At around two months after transplant, the alpha-beta T cells were reportedly derived from several hundred expanded clones that came from non-depleted graft cells. High day-60 TCRbeta diversity in some patients came from surviving recipient T cells and thymic progenitors.

This chain joins TRBV20-1 and TRBJ1-1; possibly TRBD1 for D (6 bases). Sequences were derived from PBMCs, sampled before TCRalphabeta/CD19-depleted stem cell transplant. The TCR comes from a boy under two years old with Wiskott-Aldrich syndrome, due to receive a stem cell transplant. The CDR3 loop reads CSARETGISEAFF. For the CDR3, the DNA is TGCAGTGCTAGAGAAACAGGGATTTCCGAAGCTTTCTTT.